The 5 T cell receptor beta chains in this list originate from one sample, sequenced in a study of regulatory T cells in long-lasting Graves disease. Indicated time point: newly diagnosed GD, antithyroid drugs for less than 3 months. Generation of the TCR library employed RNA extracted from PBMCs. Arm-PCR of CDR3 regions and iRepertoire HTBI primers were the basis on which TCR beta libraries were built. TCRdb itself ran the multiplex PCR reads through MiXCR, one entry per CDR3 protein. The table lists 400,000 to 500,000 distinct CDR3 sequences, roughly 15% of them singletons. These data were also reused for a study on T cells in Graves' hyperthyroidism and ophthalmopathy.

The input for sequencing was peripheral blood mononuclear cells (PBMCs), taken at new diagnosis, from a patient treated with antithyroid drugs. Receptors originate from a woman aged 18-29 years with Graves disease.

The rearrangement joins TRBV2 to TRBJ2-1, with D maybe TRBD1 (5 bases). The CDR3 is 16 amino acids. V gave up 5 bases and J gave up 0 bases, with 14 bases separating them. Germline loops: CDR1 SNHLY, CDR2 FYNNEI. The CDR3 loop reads CASSRGQWPSYNEQFF. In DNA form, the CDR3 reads TGTGCCAGCAGTAGGGGTCAGTGGCCCTCCTACAATGAGCAGTTCTTC.

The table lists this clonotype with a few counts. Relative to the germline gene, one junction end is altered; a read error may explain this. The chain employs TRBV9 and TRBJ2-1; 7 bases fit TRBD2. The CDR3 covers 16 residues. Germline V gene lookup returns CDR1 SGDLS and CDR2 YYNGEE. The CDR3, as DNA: TGCGCCAGCAGCGTAGTAAGTGGCGGGAGCTACAATGAGCAGTTCTTC. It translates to CASSVVSGGSYNEQFF.

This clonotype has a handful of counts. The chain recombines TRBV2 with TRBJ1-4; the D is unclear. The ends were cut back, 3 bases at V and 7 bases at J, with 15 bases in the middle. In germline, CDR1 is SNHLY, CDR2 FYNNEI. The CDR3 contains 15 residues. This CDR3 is CASSEGWVSGEKLFF. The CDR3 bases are TGTGCCAGCAGTGAGGGTTGGGTTTCTGGTGAAAAACTGTTTTTT.

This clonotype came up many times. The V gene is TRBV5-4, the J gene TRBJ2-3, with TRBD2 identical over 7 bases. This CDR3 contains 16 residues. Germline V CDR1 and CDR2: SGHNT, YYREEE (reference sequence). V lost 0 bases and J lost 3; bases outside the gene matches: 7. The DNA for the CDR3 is TGTGCCAGCAGCTTGGTCGTGGGAGGGCCTACAGATACGCAGTATTTT. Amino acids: CASSLVVGGPTDTQYF.

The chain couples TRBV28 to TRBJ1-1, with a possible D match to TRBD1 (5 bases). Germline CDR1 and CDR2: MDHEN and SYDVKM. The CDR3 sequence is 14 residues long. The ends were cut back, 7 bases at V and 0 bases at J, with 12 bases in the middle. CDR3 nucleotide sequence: TGTGCCAGCACCTTGACAGCCATGAACACTGAAGCTTTCTTT. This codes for CASTLTAMNTEAFF. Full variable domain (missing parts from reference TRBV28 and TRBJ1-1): DVKVTQSSRYLVKRTGEKVFLECVQDMDHENMFWYRQDPGLGLRLIYFSYDVKMKEKGDIPEGYSVSREKKERFSLILESASTNQTSMYLCASTLTAMNTEAFFGQGTRLTVV.